This T cell receptor (beta chain) originates from a study of T cell responses to AZD1222 COVID-19 vaccine. Study-wide results and limits: Vaccine-related CD4 TCRs covered spike, predominating at 160-218 and 743-854. Baseline seropositivity occurred in only 5 or 6 AZD1222 recipients.

Comment on this clone: What it recognizes is unknown.

Data came from immunoSEQ multiplex PCR; TCRdb stores just in-frame clones and leaves some out. This sample yields 150,000 to 200,000 clones, of which 80% to 95% are seen a single time; 1% to 1.5% belongs to the top ten. Specimen: peripheral blood, collected 28 days after the second AZD1222 dose. The source of this sequence is an adult who received the AZD1222 COVID-19 vaccine.

CDR3 in amino acids: CASSRQDRADTEAFF. CDR3 nucleotides: TGTGCCAGTAGTAGACAGGACAGGGCGGACACTGAAGCTTTCTTT. J is TRBJ1-1 and V is TRBV19; 8 nucleotides match TRBD1. The junction had 7 bases not matched to a gene; V was cut back by 4 bases and J by 3 bases. The CDR3 spans 15 residues. Germline CDR1 reads LNHDA; CDR2 reads SQIVND (reference sequence).